This T cell receptor beta chain was sequenced for a study of cytomegalovirus exposure and HLA in healthy donors. Findings and caveats of the study: Sequencing likely generated an artifact that appeared as a cluster of highly shared sequence variants.

Germline assignment: CDR1 MNHEY and CDR2 SVGAGI. The CDR3 has 15 amino acids. Trimming removed 2 bases from V and 4 bases from J, with 14 bases in between. Regarding this clone: Its specificity is not known.

The PCR employed 60 Vbeta primers together with 13 Jbeta primers. Some clones are missing from TCRdb's copy, which holds only in-frame ones; the method was immunoSEQ multiplex PCR. The sample has tens of thousands of clones, around three fifths seen once. The genes are TRBV6-5 and TRBJ1-2; D may be TRBD1 (6 bases). Sequences were obtained from PBMCs. The clonotype originates from a man aged 30-40 years in good health and CMV-seronegative. CDR3 in DNA: TGTGCCAGCAGTTACGTTGGGGGCAGCGGCTATGGCTACACCTTC. This translates into CASSYVGGSGYGYTF.